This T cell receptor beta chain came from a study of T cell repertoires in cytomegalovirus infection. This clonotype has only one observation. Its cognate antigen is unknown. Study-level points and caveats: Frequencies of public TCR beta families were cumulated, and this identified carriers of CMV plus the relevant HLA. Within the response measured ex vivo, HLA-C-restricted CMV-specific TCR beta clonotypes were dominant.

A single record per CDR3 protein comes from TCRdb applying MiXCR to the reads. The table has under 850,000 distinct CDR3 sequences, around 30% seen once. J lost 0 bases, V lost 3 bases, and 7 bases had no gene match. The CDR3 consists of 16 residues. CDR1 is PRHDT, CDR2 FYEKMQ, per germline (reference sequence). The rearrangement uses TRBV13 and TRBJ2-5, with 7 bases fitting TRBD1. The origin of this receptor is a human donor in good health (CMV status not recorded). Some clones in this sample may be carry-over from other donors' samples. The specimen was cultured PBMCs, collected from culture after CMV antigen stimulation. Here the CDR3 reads CASSFFRGTDQETQYF. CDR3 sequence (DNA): TGTGCCAGCAGCTTTTTCCGAGGGACAGACCAAGAGACCCAGTACTTC.